Below, 9 T cell receptor beta chains from the same sample are listed, as sequenced in a study of blood T cell repertoires in COVID-19. Here immunoSEQ multiplex PCR was the method, and the copy in TCRdb shows in-frame clones only, minus some. The sample comprises over 110,000 clones, over 75% of which are singletons, and roughly 3.7% rests with the top ten. The sequencing sample was made of PBMCs or T cells enriched from blood (not recorded which). These receptor sequences come from a man aged 45-65 years in a cohort exposed to, infected with or recovered from COVID-19 (not recorded which).

V is TRBV6-1 and J is TRBJ1-1; TRBD1 agrees at 8 bases. V shed 2 bases, J shed 3 bases, and the junction held 5 bases outside the gene matches. The CDR3 has 15 amino acids. CDR1 and CDR2 (germline): MNHNS, SASEGT. The DNA of the CDR3 is TGTGCCAGCAGTGAAAAGTTCAGGGGGCACACTGAAGCTTTCTTT. Translation gives CASSEKFRGHTEAFF.

This chain uses TRBV7-9 with TRBJ1-2; no firm D call. V lost 5 bases and J lost 3, with 10 bases in between. CDR3 length: 13 amino acids. CDR1 and CDR2 (germline): SEHNR, FQNEAQ (reference sequence). The CDR3 loop reads CASSRPADYGYTF. The DNA for the CDR3 is TGTGCCAGCAGCCGGCCAGCGGACTATGGCTACACCTTC.

A single count supports this clone. The sample carries other DNA sequences with the same CDR3. V is TRBV5-1 and J is TRBJ1-2, with 9 bases lining up with TRBD1. The junction had 0 bases not matched to a gene; V was cut back by 0 bases and J by 3 bases. CDR3 length: 14 residues. Germline values: CDR1 SGHRS, CDR2 YFSETQ. CDR3 DNA: TGCGCCAGCAGCTTGGGGGACAGGGACTATGGCTACACCTTC. The encoded protein is CASSLGDRDYGYTF.

This clone came up once. This chain connects TRBV5-1 to TRBJ2-2; D is unresolved. Germline V gives CDR1 SGHRS, CDR2 YFSETQ. The length of the CDR3 is 13 residues. V was pared by 0 bases and J by 3 bases, with 3 bases between. CDR3 amino acids: CASSLGDTGELFF. As DNA, the CDR3 is TGCGCCAGCAGCTTGGGAGACACCGGGGAGCTGTTTTTT.

This clone was picked up many times. V is TRBV11-2 and J is TRBJ1-6; tentatively, D is TRBD1 (5 bases). Per germline, CDR1 SGHAT and CDR2 FQNNGV. The CDR3 totals 16 residues. Trimming removed 5 bases from V and 8 bases from J, with 19 bases in between. CDR3 residues: CASSPTQGSIDSPLHF. The CDR3 bases are TGTGCCAGCAGCCCTACGCAGGGATCTATAGATTCACCCCTCCACTTT.

The V gene is TRBV7-9, the J gene TRBJ1-1; 7 nucleotides agree with TRBD1. The CDR3 consists of 14 residues. V dropped 5 bases and J dropped 5; count of bases not matched to a gene: 8. CDR1 and CDR2 (germline): SEHNR, FQNEAQ (reference sequence). The CDR3, as DNA: TGTGCCAGCAGCACCCAGGGGGTCGGGACTGAAGCTTTCTTT. Protein: CASSTQGVGTEAFF.

V gene TRBV28 combines with J gene TRBJ1-5; the D is unclear. CDR1 and CDR2 from the germline V gene are MDHEN and SYDVKM. Trimming removed 2 bases from V and 6 bases from J, with 5 bases in between. This CDR3 is built from 12 residues. CDR3 nucleotide sequence: TGTGCCAGCAGTTTAGCAGTTCAGCCCCAGCATTTT. Translating gives CASSLAVQPQHF.

This chain joins TRBV27 and TRBJ2-1, with 8 bases identical to TRBD1. CDR1 and CDR2 from the germline V gene are MNHEY and SMNVEV (reference sequence). J lost 3 bases, V lost 7 bases, and 5 bases had no gene match. The CDR3 totals 14 residues. The DNA of the CDR3 is TGTGCCAGCACCGACAGGGGAGGCTACAATGAGCAGTTCTTC. It encodes CASTDRGGYNEQFF.

The genes are TRBV5-5 and TRBJ1-2; D unclear. Trimming shortened V by 0 bases and J by 7 bases, and 10 bases separated the two germline ends. The CDR3 length is 13 residues. In germline, CDR1 is SGHKS, CDR2 YYEKEE (reference sequence). CDR3 sequence reads: CASSLGGSSGYTF. The CDR3 nucleotides are TGTGCCAGCAGCTTGGGTGGGTCTAGTGGCTACACCTTC.